What follows is one T cell receptor beta chain and its context. What this receptor recognizes is not known. No much larger clone is present one base from it, and per-base qualities are unavailable. The immunoSEQ Assay, a bias-controlled multiplex PCR, was used to amplify TCRbeta CDR3 regions from genomic DNA. For the original study's pipeline: The number of nucleated cells in each sample was estimated from the amplification of reference gene primers within the assay. To quantify the absolute abundance of each unique TCRbeta CDR3 rearrangement, sequence reads were collapsed and filtered. For each sample, productive Simpson clonality was calculated as the square root of Simpson's diversity index over productive rearrangements. TCRdb stores this immuneACCESS table with in-frame sequences only. Part of the clones is absent; in the studies checked, under half of the shortfall reflects unresolved V genes, and no reason is known for the rest. That table is the source of V, J and clone size, and D and trimming were worked out from the DNA. This sample has 95,000 to 100,000 clones in its table, and 91% of those were observed once. The top ten hold around 15% of the sample.

The data stem from a study of blood T cell repertoires in COVID-19 (dated by TCRdb to 2018 to 2021). Background on the whole study: Collaborator samples came from the United States, Italy and Spain and covered acute and convalescent phases of COVID-19. The prospective study material was composed of cDNA or gDNA derived from T cells, B-cell-depleted T cells, or PBMCs. The dataset comprised deeply sampled blood TCRbeta repertoires from subjects exposed to, actively infected with, or recovered from COVID-19. A freely available public database, intended as a resource for researchers studying the immune response to SARS-CoV-2, is where the repertoires were released. Samples were obtained from the ongoing ImmuneRACE study (first 160 participants) and from over 1,000 subjects provided by 6 global collaborators. Sample metadata almost always included a de-identified subject ID, COVID-19 status, age in years and sex. HLA class I and class II types, where available, came from metadata supplied by the sample provider rather than from assay-based typing.

Summary of the overall study and its limitations: How much clinical and demographic metadata was included differed by source and by participant, and the metadata was provided uncurated.

The CDR3 starts with the cysteine, ends with the phenylalanine, and has 16 residues. Only the CDR3 portion is preserved as DNA: 48 bases, with reading frame beginning at the first base. As encoded in the germline V gene, CDR1 is KGHSH while CDR2 is LQKENI. Clipping removes 0 bases from V and 4 bases from J, with 5 as the unmatched junction base count. Each collaborating institution followed its own protocols to collect whole blood in K2EDTA tubes. For TCRbeta analysis, collaborator samples were shipped as frozen whole blood, as isolated PBMCs, or as DNA extracted from either sample type. The specimen was peripheral blood. The chain links TRBV18 with TRBJ1-5; 8 middle bases align to TRBD1. The sequence derives from a man between 50 and 59 years old with acute or convalescent COVID-19. The DNA sequence is as follows: TGTGCCAGCTCACCACCGACAGGGGATCGAAATCAGCCCCAGCATTTT. The encoded protein is CASSPPTGDRNQPQHF.